Shown below are 7 T cell receptor beta chains from a single sample sequenced in a study of post-analysis software for immune sequencing data. Study-wide results and limits: TRBV5-6, TRBV5-1 and TRBV20-1 belonged to a set of about 5 TRBV segments that were more frequent in patients than controls.

These receptors' antigens are unknown. cDNA libraries of TCR beta carried unique molecular identifiers. A single record per CDR3 protein comes from TCRdb applying MiXCR to the PCR reads. The sample has 750,000 to 900,000 distinct CDR3 sequences; about 43% are singletons. The material sequenced was blood. These TCRs come from a girl aged 10 to 17 with multiple sclerosis.

The chain employs TRBV2 and TRBJ2-1, with 7 bases identical to TRBD1. The germline CDR1 and CDR2 sequences are SNHLY and FYNNEI. V was clipped by 10 bases and J by 5 bases; unmatched bases: 8. The CDR3 totals 13 residues. The CDR3 DNA reads TGTGCCACGAAGACAGGGTTGAACAATGAGCAGTTCTTC. Translating it yields CATKTGLNNEQFF.

The chain links TRBV5-5 to TRBJ2-4; D possibly corresponds to TRBD2 (6 bases). The J call is doubtful: the DNA matches TRBJ2-5 better. CDR1 and CDR2 from the germline V gene are SGHKS and YYEKEE (reference sequence). CDR3 length equals 16 residues. Here the CDR3 reads CASSSAPSAVSETQYF. DNA for the CDR3: TGTGCCAGCAGCTCGGCCCCTAGCGCCGTCTCGGAGACCCAGTACTTC.

Regarding this clonotype: At one boundary the junction diverges from the germline segment, which might be a read error. The genes are TRBV9 and TRBJ2-7; D gene uncertain. The J call may not be correct, given that the DNA end is closer to TRBJ2-5. The CDR3 sequence is 15 residues long. In germline, CDR1 is SGDLS, CDR2 YYNGEE. The CDR3: CASSEQPGPGETQYF. The CDR3 DNA sequence: TGCGCCAGCAGCGAACAACCGGGCCCGGGAGAGACCCAGTACTTC.

The chain couples TRBV5-5 to TRBJ1-2; 10 nucleotides match TRBD1. The CDR3 contains 15 residues. Germline V CDR1 and CDR2: SGHKS, YYEKEE (reference sequence). Trimming took 2 bases from V and 4 from J; bases not matched to a gene: 5. This CDR3 reads CASSLRDRGIYGYTF. The CDR3 region has the DNA TGTGCCAGCAGCTTAAGGGACAGGGGCATCTATGGCTACACCTTC.

The chain combines TRBV20-1 with TRBJ1-1; TRBD1 agrees at 9 bases. Germline V gene sequence: CDR1 DFQATT, CDR2 SNEGSKA (reference sequence). The CDR3 extends over 18 amino acids. Unmatched junction bases numbered 14, after V lost 2 bases and J lost 1 base. CDR3 sequence reads: CSARPEGQGMIGNTEAFF. The CDR3 bases are TGCAGTGCTAGACCGGAGGGACAGGGAATGATCGGGAACACTGAAGCTTTCTTT.

V is TRBV20-1 and J is TRBJ2-1; 7 bases agree with TRBD2. This CDR3 has 15 residues. Germline values: CDR1 DFQATT, CDR2 SNEGSKA (reference sequence). Unmatched junction bases numbered 5, after V lost 1 base and J lost 2 bases. The DNA for the CDR3 is TGCAGTGCTAGAGGGACGGGAGGAACCTACAATGAGCAGTTCTTC. Its translation is CSARGTGGTYNEQFF.

About this clonotype: An end of the junction differs from the germline gene, which may be a read error. The chain carries TRBV12-3 or TRBV12-4 and TRBJ2-3, with TRBD2 matching over 11 bases. This CDR3 spans 19 amino acids. CDR3 sequence: CASSLGEIAGGLSTDAQYF. The DNA of the CDR3 is TGTGCCAGCAGTTTAGGGGAGATAGCGGGAGGGCTAAGCACAGATGCGCAGTATTTT.